The 4 T cell receptor beta chains listed next were all sequenced from one sample in a study of CD8+ T cells in alopecia areata. Extracted from the samples, RNA was reverse transcribed into cDNA to serve as the sequencing template. Sequencing was performed with immunoSEQ multiplex PCR; in TCRdb, only in-frame clones are kept and a portion is missing. This sample has about 150,000 clones, with roughly 50% found just once. The starting material was CD4+ T cells sorted from blood, obtained at week 0. Every receptor here comes from a human donor with alopecia areata.

The genes are TRBV5-6 and TRBJ1-5; a weak D match, TRBD1 (5 bases). Germline V gene data show CDR1 as SGHDT and CDR2 as YYEEEE. The CDR3 is 15 residues long. Trimming removed 1 base from V and 5 bases from J, with 13 bases in between. This CDR3 reads CASSLRGGSDQPQHF. The CDR3 nucleotides read TGTGCCAGCAGCTTGCGCGGGGGTTCGGATCAGCCCCAGCATTTT.

The rearrangement links TRBV2 to TRBJ1-1; TRBD1 matches 7 bases. Germline assignment: CDR1 SNHLY and CDR2 FYNNEI. V lost 4 bases and J lost 8; bases outside the gene matches: 13. The CDR3 sequence is 15 residues long. CDR3 DNA: TGTGCCAGCAGTGCGGGACAGTACACTGGGCGGGAAGCTTTCTTT. Its protein is CASSAGQYTGREAFF.

This rearrangement joins TRBV5-8 to TRBJ2-5, with 12 positions matching TRBD2. The CDR3 consists of 19 residues. Germline CDR1 and CDR2: SGHTS and YDEGEE. Losses at the gene ends were 3 bases for V and 1 base for J; bases not matched to a gene: 13. The CDR3 loop reads CASSSSSRTSGAFQETQYF. CDR3 DNA: TGTGCCAGCAGCTCCAGCTCTCGGACTAGCGGGGCATTCCAAGAGACCCAGTACTTC.

The chain uses TRBV6-6 and TRBJ2-7; possible D gene TRBD2, 6 bases. The CDR3 consists of 14 residues. Trimming pared 8 bases from V and 2 bases from J, leaving 16 bases between. The germline V gene encodes CDR1 MNHNY and CDR2 SVGAGI (reference sequence). The CDR3 region has the DNA TGTGCCAGCCGTGGAGGGGATTTGACCTACGAGCAGTACTTC. This gives the protein CASRGGDLTYEQYF.